These 20 T cell receptor beta chains were all obtained from the same sample, sequenced in a study of shared clonotypes between healthy human individuals. The naive CD8 subset, CD45RO-negative cells positively selected for CCR7, excluded terminally differentiated effector memory CD45RA+ cells. Repertoires were generated with immunoSEQ multiplex PCR, while TCRdb's copy carries only in-frame clones and drops some. Among about 820,000 clones, more than 85% were seen once, and the ten largest hold around 24%. Sequenced input: naive CD8+ T cells sorted from blood. The receptors derive from a man aged 25 to 40 in good health.

The CDR3 DNA reads TGTGCCAGCGGTGGGGGAAACACCGGGGAGCTGTTTTTT. Its translation: CASGGGNTGELFF. The chain recombines TRBV27 with TRBJ2-2; the D gene could be TRBD1 or TRBD2 (5 bases each). The CDR3 extends over 13 amino acids. V was clipped by 8 bases and J by 2 bases, with 9 bases between them. CDR1 and CDR2 (germline): MNHEY, SMNVEV (reference sequence).

This chain links TRBV9 with TRBJ1-2; D gene uncertain. The CDR3 extends over 12 amino acids. V lost 7 bases and J 9 bases, leaving 16 bases between the germline ends. Germline V gene lookup returns CDR1 SGDLS and CDR2 YYNGEE. The CDR3 bases are TGTGCCAGCGAAAACCGACGTGGTAGCTACACCTTC. Its protein is CASENRRGSYTF.

The chain carries TRBV19 and TRBJ2-1; 7 nucleotides align to TRBD2. The CDR3 has 14 amino acids. Trimming cost V 6 bases and J 5 bases; bases outside gene matches: 7. Germline V lookup: CDR1 LNHDA, CDR2 SQIVND (reference sequence). The CDR3 protein is CASRRGAGNNEQFF. CDR3 DNA: TGTGCCAGTAGAAGGGGAGCGGGAAACAATGAGCAGTTCTTC.

This chain joins TRBV7-2 and TRBJ1-4; D is undetermined. The CDR3 spans 16 residues. Trimming took off 5 bases at V and 2 bases at J, with 15 bases between the two ends. Germline lookup yields CDR1 SGHTA and CDR2 FQGNSA. This CDR3 is CASSRYHINTNEKLFF. The DNA for the CDR3 is TGTGCCAGCAGCCGTTACCACATAAATACTAATGAAAAACTGTTTTTT.

The J gene is TRBJ2-1, the V gene TRBV6-4; D possibly corresponds to TRBD1 (6 bases). There are 15 residues in the CDR3. CDR1 and CDR2 from the germline V gene are MRHNA and SNTAGT. Between the trimmed V and J ends, which lost 6 bases and 3 bases, there was a span of 15 bases. This chain's CDR3 is CASSPDRASYNEQFF. DNA of the CDR3: TGTGCCAGCAGCCCGGACAGAGCAAGCTACAATGAGCAGTTCTTC.

The chain uses TRBV9 and TRBJ2-7, with TRBD1 matching 7 bases. CDR1 and CDR2 from the germline V gene are SGDLS and YYNGEE. The CDR3 sequence is 14 residues long. V lost 4 bases to trimming and J lost 2 bases; unmatched junction nucleotides: 6. CDR3 in DNA: TGTGCCAGCAGCCTGACAGGGATTACCTACGAGCAGTACTTC. This codes for CASSLTGITYEQYF.

The chain recombines TRBV11-3 with TRBJ2-2; no reliable D call. The CDR3 has 15 amino acids. Germline V gene sequence: CDR1 SGHNT, CDR2 YENEEA. The V end lost 5 bases, the J end lost 1 base, and 11 bases lay between the germline ends. The CDR3 reads CASSPESGNTGELFF. The CDR3 DNA is TGTGCCAGCAGCCCCGAGAGTGGGAACACCGGGGAGCTGTTTTTT.

This clone has only one observation. Compared with germline, one end of the junction differs, possibly owing to a read error. The chain has TRBV27 and TRBJ2-3, with TRBD2 matching over 14 bases. Germline V gives CDR1 MNHEY, CDR2 SMNVEV (reference sequence). This CDR3 has 12 residues. The CDR3 coding sequence is TGTGCCAGCAGTTTCCCGGGACTAGCGGGAGTTTTT. Protein sequence: CASSFPGLAGVF.

J is TRBJ2-2 and V is TRBV5-6, with TRBD2 matching 11 bases. J lost 4 bases, V lost 0 bases, and 8 bases had no gene match. Germline V lookup: CDR1 SGHDT, CDR2 YYEEEE. The CDR3 loop spans 18 amino acids. As DNA, the CDR3 is TGTGCCAGCAGCTTGGGGACTAGCGGGTCGAGGGGCACCGGGGAGCTGTTTTTT. Residues: CASSLGTSGSRGTGELFF.

The genes are TRBV7-9 and TRBJ2-2, with a possible D match to TRBD2 (6 bases). V lost 1 base and J lost 6, with 12 bases in between. This CDR3 is built from 15 residues. CDR1 is SEHNR, CDR2 FQNEAQ, per germline (reference sequence). CDR3 loop: CASSLDHRESGELFF. The CDR3 DNA sequence: TGTGCCAGCAGCTTAGATCACCGGGAGTCCGGGGAGCTGTTTTTT.

The chain uses TRBV6-5 and TRBJ2-3; 9 bases align to TRBD1. There are 15 residues in the CDR3. Germline values: CDR1 MNHEY, CDR2 SVGAGI. V was clipped by 9 bases and J by 2 bases; unmatched bases: 9. CDR3 protein: CASCPTGGVTDTQYF. CDR3 coding DNA: TGTGCCAGTTGTCCGACAGGGGGGGTCACAGATACGCAGTATTTT.

The rearrangement links TRBV2 to TRBJ2-3; 7 bases are a match to TRBD2. Looked up from germline, CDR1 is SNHLY and CDR2 is FYNNEI. This CDR3 contains 17 residues. Germline trimming cut 6 bases from V and 0 bases from J; bases unmatched to any gene: 12. The CDR3 loop is CASRSLLAHSSTDTQYF. The DNA of the CDR3 is TGTGCCAGCAGAAGTTTACTAGCGCACTCTAGCACAGATACGCAGTATTTT.

The chain's CDR3 is CASSADLSNEQFF. CDR3 nucleotide sequence: TGTGCCAGCAGCGCGGACTTATCCAATGAGCAGTTCTTC. V is TRBV7-2 and J is TRBJ2-1, with D perhaps matching TRBD2 (5 bases). Germline V CDR1 and CDR2: SGHTA, FQGNSA. V dropped 5 bases and J dropped 6 bases, with 11 bases sitting between them. The length of the CDR3 is 13 residues.

The count of this clone is one. The chain links TRBV5-5 to TRBJ2-3, with 13 positions matching TRBD2. Germline V gene lookup returns CDR1 SGHKS and CDR2 YYEKEE (reference sequence). V lost 4 bases to trimming and J lost 3 bases; unmatched junction nucleotides: 2. There are 15 residues in the CDR3. The CDR3 protein is CASSEGLAGTDTQYF. CDR3 bases: TGTGCCAGCAGCGAGGGACTAGCGGGGACAGATACGCAGTATTTT.

The chain recombines TRBV7-9 with TRBJ2-5, with a tentative D call TRBD2 (6 bases). Germline assignment: CDR1 SEHNR and CDR2 FQNEAQ (reference sequence). Trimming cost V 4 bases and J 4 bases, with 19 bases left between them. The CDR3 consists of 16 residues. This CDR3 is CASSWPLSGVPETQYF. The CDR3 nucleotides read TGTGCCAGCAGCTGGCCCCTTTCGGGAGTCCCAGAGACCCAGTACTTC.

The rearrangement uses TRBV14 and TRBJ2-1, with 9 bases fitting TRBD2. The CDR3 is made up of 18 amino acids. Losses at the gene ends were 0 bases for V and 0 bases for J; bases not matched to a gene: 6. Germline V gene lookup returns CDR1 SGHDN and CDR2 FVKESK. The CDR3 bases are TGTGCCAGCAGCCAAGATTCCCTAGCGGGGAGCTCCTACAATGAGCAGTTCTTC. The encoded protein is CASSQDSLAGSSYNEQFF. Supplemented by reference TRBV14 and TRBJ2-1, the full variable domain reads EAGVTQFPSHSVIEKGQTVTLRCDPISGHDNLYWYRRVMGKEIKFLLHFVKESKQDESGMPNNRFLAERTGGTYSTLKVQPAELEDSGVYFCASSQDSLAGSSYNEQFFGPGTRLTVL.

Comments on this clone: This CDR3 is also generated by other DNA sequences in the sample. The chain has TRBV27 and TRBJ2-1; a weak D match, TRBD2 (6 bases). Germline V gene sequence: CDR1 MNHEY, CDR2 SMNVEV (reference sequence). Trimming cost V 2 bases and J 7 bases, with 6 bases left between them. There are 12 residues in the CDR3. The chain's CDR3 is CASSLAGNEQFF. The CDR3 bases are TGTGCCAGCAGTTTAGCGGGGAATGAGCAGTTCTTC.

As DNA, the CDR3 is TGTGCCAGATCAGGGGGGTCTGGAAACACCATATATTTT. It yields the protein CARSGGSGNTIYF. The chain combines TRBV30 with TRBJ1-3, with 7 bases identical to TRBD1. The J segment lost 1 base and the V segment lost 8 bases, leaving 5 bases of the junction unmatched. Germline CDR1 GTSNPN, CDR2 SVGIG (reference sequence). This CDR3 has 13 residues.

The genes are TRBV7-9 and TRBJ2-1, with TRBD2 as a possible D gene (6 bases). The V gene lost 4 bases and the J gene lost 7 bases, with 11 bases spanning the gap. The CDR3 loop spans 13 amino acids. Germline assignment: CDR1 SEHNR and CDR2 FQNEAQ (reference sequence). This chain's CDR3 is CASSWDRGNEQFF. DNA for the CDR3: TGTGCCAGCAGCTGGGACCGGGGGAATGAGCAGTTCTTC.

The chain carries TRBV28 and TRBJ2-3; D is unclear. The CDR3 has 15 residues. The germline V gene encodes CDR1 MDHEN and CDR2 SYDVKM. V gave up 5 bases and J gave up 2 bases, with 14 bases separating them. This chain's CDR3 is CASSRSGTYTDTQYF. In DNA, the CDR3 is TGTGCCAGCAGTCGTTCCGGAACCTACACAGATACGCAGTATTTT.